These 5 T cell receptor beta chains came from one sample sequenced in a study of T cell repertoires in cytomegalovirus infection. Via MiXCR, TCRdb re-called the reads, giving one row per CDR3 protein. The table lists nearly 550,000 distinct CDR3 sequences, about 17% of them singletons. What was sequenced was CD8+ T cells from PBMCs. The source is a human donor in good health (CMV status not recorded). Some clones in this sample may be carry-over from other donors' samples.

This clonotype was seen at least ten times. This chain links TRBV7-9 with TRBJ2-1; D is unclear. Germline V lookup: CDR1 SEHNR, CDR2 FQNEAQ (reference sequence). The V gene lost 5 bases and the J gene lost 7 bases, with 9 bases spanning the gap. The CDR3 extends over 12 amino acids. CDR3 residues: CASSAYQNEQFF. The CDR3 DNA follows: TGTGCCAGCAGCGCCTACCAGAATGAGCAGTTCTTC.

This clonotype was detected only a few times. The chain is built from TRBV20-1 and TRBJ2-7; 8 bases fit TRBD2. CDR3 length equals 14 residues. V lost 3 bases to trimming and J lost 4 bases; unmatched junction nucleotides: 8. Germline V CDR1 and CDR2: DFQATT, SNEGSKA (reference sequence). Here the CDR3 DNA reads TGCAGTGCTAGTCGGGGGGGCCCACGGTACGAGCAGTACTTC. It translates to CSASRGGPRYEQYF.

Many counts were recorded for this clonotype. The rearrangement joins TRBV14 to TRBJ2-1, with 9 bases identical to TRBD2. The CDR3 runs to 18 residues. Trimming at V came to 0 bases and at J to 2 bases, leaving 8 bases not matched to a gene. Germline values: CDR1 SGHDN, CDR2 FVKESK. CDR3 protein: CASSQDLEGLATYNEQFF. CDR3 nucleotide sequence: TGTGCCAGCAGCCAAGATTTGGAGGGACTAGCCACCTACAATGAGCAGTTCTTC. Looking up the rest from reference TRBV14 and TRBJ2-1 gives the full variable domain: EAGVTQFPSHSVIEKGQTVTLRCDPISGHDNLYWYRRVMGKEIKFLLHFVKESKQDESGMPNNRFLAERTGGTYSTLKVQPAELEDSGVYFCASSQDLEGLATYNEQFFGPGTRLTVL.

This clonotype was found a few times. This sequence joins TRBV4-1 and TRBJ2-1; possibly TRBD1 or TRBD2 for D (6 bases each). The length of the CDR3 is 18 residues. From germline, CDR1 is MGHRA and CDR2 YSYEKL. V lost 2 bases to trimming and J lost 6 bases, with 23 bases between them. CDR3 bases: TGCGCCAGCAGCCAAACAGATACGGGGGCCCCCGGCCCCAATGAGCAGTTCTTC. This sequence encodes CASSQTDTGAPGPNEQFF.

The V and J genes are TRBV4-2 and TRBJ1-1; TRBD1 might be the D (5 bases). This CDR3 region has 20 residues. CDR1 is LGHNA and CDR2 is YNFKEQ in the germline V gene. V was shortened by 1 base and J by 0 bases, with 24 bases between the two germline ends. In DNA form, the CDR3 reads TGTGCCAGCAGCCAAGTAGTGCAGGGAACACGGAGAGCTTTGAACACTGAAGCTTTCTTT. Amino acids: CASSQVVQGTRRALNTEAFF.